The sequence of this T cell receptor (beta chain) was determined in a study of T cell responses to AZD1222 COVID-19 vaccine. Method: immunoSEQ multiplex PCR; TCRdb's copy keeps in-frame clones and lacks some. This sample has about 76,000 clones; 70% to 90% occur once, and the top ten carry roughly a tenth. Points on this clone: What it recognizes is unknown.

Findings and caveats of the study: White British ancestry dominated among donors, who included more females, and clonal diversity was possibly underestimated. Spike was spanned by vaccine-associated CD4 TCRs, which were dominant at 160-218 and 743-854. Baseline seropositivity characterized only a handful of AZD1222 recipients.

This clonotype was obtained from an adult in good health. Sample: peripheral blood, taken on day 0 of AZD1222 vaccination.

CDR3 in amino acids: CASSPLAGVADTQYF. The CDR3 DNA reads as TGTGCCAGCAGCCCATTAGCGGGAGTTGCCGATACGCAGTATTTT. This chain connects TRBV7-6 to TRBJ2-3, with 9 bases matching TRBD2. The germline gives CDR1 SGHVS, CDR2 FNYEAQ. The CDR3 is 15 amino acids. The V gene end was trimmed by 5 bases and the J gene end by 6 bases; junction bases not matched to a gene: 9.